Each of the 15 T cell receptor beta chains below was sequenced from the same sample in a study of blood T cell repertoires in COVID-19. Measured with immunoSEQ multiplex PCR; TCRdb has only the in-frame clones, and not every one. This sample has tens of thousands of clones; 75% to 90% occur once, and the top ten carry approximately 15%. Sequenced material: peripheral blood. The origin of the receptors is a human donor in a cohort sampled during active COVID-19.

A single count supports this clone. V usage is TRBV12-3 or TRBV12-4 and J usage is TRBJ2-1; no firm D call. The CDR3 contains 13 residues. The V end was cut by 5 bases, the J end by 9 bases, with 14 bases between. CDR3 in DNA: TGTGCCAGCAGTGGCCCCGCGGTTCGTGAGCAGTTCTTC. Protein sequence: CASSGPAVREQFF.

This rearrangement joins TRBV19 to TRBJ1-3; no definite D call. Germline CDR1 is LNHDA and CDR2 is SQIVND (reference sequence). The CDR3 totals 15 residues. Trimming took off 8 bases at V and 0 bases at J, with 14 bases between the two ends. The DNA of the CDR3 is TGTGCCAGTCTGAGGGCAGCGAGCTCTGGAAACACCATATATTTT. It is translated as CASLRAASSGNTIYF. Supplemented by reference TRBV19 and TRBJ1-3, the full variable domain reads DGGITQSPKYLFRKEGQNVTLSCEQNLNHDAMYWYRQDPGQGLRLIYYSQIVNDFQKGDIAEGYSVSREKKESFPLTVTSAQKNPTAFYLCASLRAASSGNTIYFGEGSWLTVV.

The chain recombines TRBV28 with TRBJ2-7; 10 nucleotides align to TRBD1. There are 15 residues in the CDR3. V trimming: 3 bases; J trimming: 0 bases; junction bases outside the gene matches: 2. Germline V gene sequence: CDR1 MDHEN, CDR2 SYDVKM. The CDR3 nucleotides read TGTGCCAGCAGTTTTGGACAGGGGGTCTCCTACGAGCAGTACTTC. Translated: CASSFGQGVSYEQYF.

This chain connects TRBV30 to TRBJ2-3; possibly TRBD2 for D (5 bases). The germline gives CDR1 GTSNPN, CDR2 SVGIG (reference sequence). The germline V and J ends were trimmed by 0 bases and 8 bases, with 12 bases remaining between them. The CDR3 consists of 13 residues. CDR3 loop: CAWSVRTPGTQYF. Here the CDR3 DNA reads TGTGCCTGGAGTGTACGGACTCCCGGTACGCAGTATTTT.

The chain joins TRBV10-2 to TRBJ2-1, with 11 bases identical to TRBD2. Per the germline V gene, CDR1 is WSHSY and CDR2 is SAAADI. CDR3 length equals 16 residues. V dropped 2 bases and J dropped 5; count of bases not matched to a gene: 5. The CDR3 spells CASSETGTSGDNEQFF. The CDR3 DNA sequence: TGCGCCAGCAGTGAGACCGGGACTAGCGGAGACAATGAGCAGTTCTTC.

The CDR3 DNA sequence: TGTGCCAGCTCACCGTCCACCGGGCGGGATCAGCCCCAGCATTTT. It translates to CASSPSTGRDQPQHF. This chain uses TRBV18 with TRBJ1-5; D remains ambiguous. CDR3 length: 15 residues. Germline V CDR1 and CDR2: KGHSH, LQKENI. The V end lost 3 bases, the J end lost 5 bases, and 14 bases lay between the germline ends. Looking up the rest from reference TRBV18 and TRBJ1-5 gives the full variable domain: NAGVMQNPRHLVRRRGQEARLRCSPMKGHSHVYWYRQLPEEGLKFMVYLQKENIIDESGMPKERFSAEFPKEGPSILRIQQVVRGDSAAYFCASSPSTGRDQPQHFGDGTRLSIL.

Written as DNA, the CDR3 is TGTGCCAGCTCACCTAAGTCCGGTGAGCAGTTCTTC. Amino acid sequence: CASSPKSGEQFF. The chain uses TRBV18 and TRBJ2-1; D unresolved. Germline values: CDR1 KGHSH, CDR2 LQKENI. V was pared by 3 bases and J by 9 bases, with 9 bases between. The CDR3 spans 12 residues.

The chain couples TRBV9 to TRBJ1-4; 11 bases line up with TRBD1. CDR3 length equals 15 residues. Germline V gene sequence: CDR1 SGDLS, CDR2 YYNGEE. V shed 3 bases, J shed 8 bases, and the junction held 6 bases outside the gene matches. The chain's CDR3 is CASSARTGGSEKLFF. In DNA form, the CDR3 reads TGTGCCAGCAGCGCCAGGACAGGGGGCTCGGAAAAACTGTTTTTT.

The chain joins TRBV13 to TRBJ2-3; 9 bases match TRBD1. The CDR3 runs to 15 residues. The trim removed 3 bases at V and 3 bases at J, leaving 4 bases unmatched. Germline V CDR1 and CDR2: PRHDT, FYEKMQ (reference sequence). Written as DNA, the CDR3 is TGTGCCAGCAGCTTGTACAGGGGGCAGACAGATACGCAGTATTTT. Translation gives CASSLYRGQTDTQYF.

This sequence joins TRBV2 and TRBJ1-2; 7 nucleotides match TRBD1. The length of the CDR3 is 13 residues. Germline CDR1 is SNHLY and CDR2 is FYNNEI. With 3 bases clipped from V and 8 bases from J, the junction kept 6 bases outside the gene matches. DNA of the CDR3: TGTGCCAGCAGTGACCAGGGGGTAATGGGCTACACCTTC. Amino acids: CASSDQGVMGYTF. Combining the CDR3 with reference TRBV2 and TRBJ1-2 gives the whole variable domain EPEVTQTPSHQVTQMGQEVILRCVPISNHLYFYWYRQILGQKVEFLVSFYNNEISEKSEIFDDQFSVERPDGSNFTLKIRSTKLEDSAMYFCASSDQGVMGYTFGSGTRLTVV.

The chain joins TRBV7-9 to TRBJ1-5, with TRBD1 identical over 7 bases. Germline CDR1 reads SEHNR; CDR2 reads FQNEAQ (reference sequence). J lost 3 bases, V lost 1 base, and 3 bases had no gene match. There are 15 residues in the CDR3. In DNA form, the CDR3 reads TGTGCCAGCAGCTTAGGAACAGGGGTCAATCAGCCCCAGCATTTT. Its protein is CASSLGTGVNQPQHF.

The J gene is TRBJ1-2, the V gene TRBV3-1 (or the pseudogene TRBV3-2), with D maybe TRBD1 (5 bases). The CDR3 totals 13 residues. Trimming stripped 2 bases from V and 4 bases from J, with 8 bases between. CDR1 is LGHDT, CDR2 YNNKEL, per germline (reference sequence). The CDR3, as DNA: TGTGCCAGCAGCCAAACAGGTTCCTATGGCTACACCTTC. It encodes CASSQTGSYGYTF.

This chain joins TRBV3-1 (or the pseudogene TRBV3-2) and TRBJ2-5, with 10 bases matching TRBD1. The trim removed 0 bases at V and 2 bases at J, leaving 6 bases unmatched. Germline V lookup: CDR1 LGHDT, CDR2 YNNKEL (reference sequence). CDR3 length: 17 amino acids. CDR3 residues: CASSQEEGTGEQETQYF. In DNA, the CDR3 is TGTGCCAGCAGCCAAGAAGAGGGGACAGGGGAGCAAGAGACCCAGTACTTC.

This clone was seen only a few times. This sequence joins TRBV19 and TRBJ1-5, with D possibly being TRBD1 (5 bases). Germline loops: CDR1 LNHDA, CDR2 SQIVND (reference sequence). The CDR3 length is 15 residues. Between the trimmed V and J ends, which lost 5 bases and 0 bases, there was a span of 11 bases. The CDR3 DNA reads as TGTGCCAGTAGTGGACACGTGGGTAGCAATCAGCCCCAGCATTTT. It specifies CASSGHVGSNQPQHF.

J is TRBJ1-4 and V is TRBV5-1; possibly TRBD1 for D (5 bases). This CDR3 region has 14 residues. From germline, CDR1 is SGHRS and CDR2 YFSETQ. V dropped 1 base and J dropped 8 bases, with 12 bases sitting between them. CDR3 sequence: CASSLTGIEEKLFF. The CDR3 bases are TGCGCCAGCAGCTTGACAGGTATTGAGGAAAAACTGTTTTTT.